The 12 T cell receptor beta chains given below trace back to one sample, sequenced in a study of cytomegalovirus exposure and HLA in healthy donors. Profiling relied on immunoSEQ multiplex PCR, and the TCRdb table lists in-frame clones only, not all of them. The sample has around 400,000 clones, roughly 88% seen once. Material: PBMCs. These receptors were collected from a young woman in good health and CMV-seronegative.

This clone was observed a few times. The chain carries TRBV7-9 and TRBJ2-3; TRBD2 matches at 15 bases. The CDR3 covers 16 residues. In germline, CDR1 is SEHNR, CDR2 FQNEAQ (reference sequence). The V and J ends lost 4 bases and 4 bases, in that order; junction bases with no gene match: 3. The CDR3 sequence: CASSSGTSGGSDTQYF. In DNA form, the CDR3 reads TGTGCCAGCAGCTCTGGGACTAGCGGGGGGTCAGATACGCAGTATTTT.

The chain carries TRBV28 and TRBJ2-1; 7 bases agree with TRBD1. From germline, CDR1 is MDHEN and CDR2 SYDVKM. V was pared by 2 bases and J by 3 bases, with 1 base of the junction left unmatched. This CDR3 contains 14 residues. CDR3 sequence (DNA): TGTGCCAGCAGTTTAAGGGACAGCTACAATGAGCAGTTCTTC. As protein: CASSLRDSYNEQFF.

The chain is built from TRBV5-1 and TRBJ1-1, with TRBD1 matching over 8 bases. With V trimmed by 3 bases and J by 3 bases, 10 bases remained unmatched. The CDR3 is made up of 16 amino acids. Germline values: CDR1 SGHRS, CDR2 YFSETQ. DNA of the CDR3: TGCGCCAGCAGCTCGACAGGGACAGGAGGGGACACTGAAGCTTTCTTT. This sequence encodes CASSSTGTGGDTEAFF.

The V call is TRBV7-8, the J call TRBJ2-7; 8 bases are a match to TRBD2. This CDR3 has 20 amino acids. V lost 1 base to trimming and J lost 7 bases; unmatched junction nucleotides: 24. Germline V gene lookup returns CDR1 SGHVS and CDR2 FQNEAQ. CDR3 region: CASSLGSIWSSGLTTMEQYF. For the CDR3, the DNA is TGTGCCAGCAGCTTAGGCAGTATTTGGTCTAGCGGGCTAACTACGATGGAGCAGTACTTC.

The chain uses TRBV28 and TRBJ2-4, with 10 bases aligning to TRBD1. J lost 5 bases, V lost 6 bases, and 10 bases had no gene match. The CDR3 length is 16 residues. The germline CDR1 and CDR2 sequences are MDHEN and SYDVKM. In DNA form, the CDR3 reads TGTGCCAGCAGAAACTTCGGGGACAGGGGAGAAAACATTCAGTACTTC. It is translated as CASRNFGDRGENIQYF.

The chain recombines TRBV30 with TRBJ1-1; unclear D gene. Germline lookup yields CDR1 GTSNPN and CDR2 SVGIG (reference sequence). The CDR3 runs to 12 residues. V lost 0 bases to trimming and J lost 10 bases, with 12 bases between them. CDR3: CAWSVRSSRAFF. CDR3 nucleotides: TGTGCCTGGAGTGTACGATCGTCCAGAGCTTTCTTT.

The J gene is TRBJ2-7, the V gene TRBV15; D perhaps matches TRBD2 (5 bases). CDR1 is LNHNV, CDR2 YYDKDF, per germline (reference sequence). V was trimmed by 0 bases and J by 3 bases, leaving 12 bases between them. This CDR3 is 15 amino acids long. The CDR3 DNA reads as TGTGCCACCAGCAGAGAGGCGGGCGAGGACTACGAGCAGTACTTC. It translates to CATSREAGEDYEQYF.

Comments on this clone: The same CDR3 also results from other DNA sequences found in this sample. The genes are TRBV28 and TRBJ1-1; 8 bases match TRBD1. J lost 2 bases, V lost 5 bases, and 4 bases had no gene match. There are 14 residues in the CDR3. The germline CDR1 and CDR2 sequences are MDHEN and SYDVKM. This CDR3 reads CASSPTGGNTEAFF. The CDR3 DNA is TGTGCCAGCAGTCCTACAGGGGGTAACACTGAAGCTTTCTTT.

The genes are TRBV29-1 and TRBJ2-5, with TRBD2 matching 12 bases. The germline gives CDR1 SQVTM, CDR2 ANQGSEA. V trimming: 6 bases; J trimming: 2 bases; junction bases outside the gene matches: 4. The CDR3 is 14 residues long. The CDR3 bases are TGCAGCGTCGATGGACTAGCGGGGCAAGAGACCCAGTACTTC. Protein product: CSVDGLAGQETQYF.

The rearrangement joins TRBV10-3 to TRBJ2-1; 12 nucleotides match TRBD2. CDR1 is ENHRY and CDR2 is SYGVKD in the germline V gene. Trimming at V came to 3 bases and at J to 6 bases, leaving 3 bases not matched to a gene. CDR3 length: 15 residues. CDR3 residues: CAISDTSGRTNEQFF. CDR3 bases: TGTGCCATCAGTGATACTAGCGGGAGGACCAATGAGCAGTTCTTC.

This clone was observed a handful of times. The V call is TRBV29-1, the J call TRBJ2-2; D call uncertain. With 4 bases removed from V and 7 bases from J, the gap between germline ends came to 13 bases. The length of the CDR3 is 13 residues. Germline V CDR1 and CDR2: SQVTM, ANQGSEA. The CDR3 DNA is TGCAGCGTTGCTAGTTTGGCTAACGGGGAGCTGTTTTTT. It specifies CSVASLANGELFF.

This CDR3 reads CACSAGGNTGELFF. DNA of the CDR3: TGTGCCTGCTCCGCGGGGGGGAACACCGGGGAGCTGTTTTTT. The V gene is TRBV30, the J gene TRBJ2-2; 8 positions match TRBD2. Trimming at V came to 6 bases and at J to 1 base, leaving 4 bases not matched to a gene. CDR1 is GTSNPN and CDR2 is SVGIG in the germline V gene (reference sequence). CDR3 size: 14 residues.